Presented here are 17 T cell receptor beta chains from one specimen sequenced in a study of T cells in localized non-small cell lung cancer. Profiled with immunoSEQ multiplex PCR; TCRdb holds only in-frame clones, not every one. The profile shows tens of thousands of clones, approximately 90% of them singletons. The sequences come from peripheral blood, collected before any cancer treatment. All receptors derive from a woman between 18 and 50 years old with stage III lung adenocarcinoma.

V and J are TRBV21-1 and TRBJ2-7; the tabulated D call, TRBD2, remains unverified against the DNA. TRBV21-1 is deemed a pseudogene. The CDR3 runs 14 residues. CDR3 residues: CASSKIAKTYEQYF. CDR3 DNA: TGTGCCAGCAGCAAAATTGCTAAGACCTACGAGCAGTACTTC.

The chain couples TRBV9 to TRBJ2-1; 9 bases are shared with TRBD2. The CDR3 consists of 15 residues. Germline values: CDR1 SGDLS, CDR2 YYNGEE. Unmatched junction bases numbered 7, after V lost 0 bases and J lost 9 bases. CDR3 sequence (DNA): TGTGCCAGCAGCGTAGACAGCGGGGGGTATAGTGAGCAGTTCTTC. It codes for CASSVDSGGYSEQFF.

CDR3 sequence reads: CASSPRRLLAGNQETQYF. CDR3 sequence (DNA): TGTGCCAGCAGCCCGAGGCGACTCCTAGCGGGGAATCAAGAGACCCAGTACTTC. The rearrangement joins TRBV13 to TRBJ2-5; the match to TRBD2 covers 9 bases. CDR3 size: 18 residues. The V segment lost 5 bases and the J segment 2 bases; nucleotides outside the gene matches: 15. Per germline, CDR1 PRHDT and CDR2 FYEKMQ (reference sequence).

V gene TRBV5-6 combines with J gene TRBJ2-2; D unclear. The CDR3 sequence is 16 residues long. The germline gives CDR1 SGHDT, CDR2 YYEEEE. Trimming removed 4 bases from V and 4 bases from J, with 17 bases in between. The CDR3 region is CASSADSTPGTGELFF. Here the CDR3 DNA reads TGTGCCAGCAGCGCCGACTCGACCCCAGGCACCGGGGAGCTGTTTTTT.

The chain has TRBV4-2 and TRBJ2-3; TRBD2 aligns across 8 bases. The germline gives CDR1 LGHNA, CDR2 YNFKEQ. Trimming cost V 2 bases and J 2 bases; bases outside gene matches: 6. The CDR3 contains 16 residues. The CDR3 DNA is TGTGCCAGCAGCCAACTTAGCGGGGCAGACACAGATACGCAGTATTTT. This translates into CASSQLSGADTDTQYF.

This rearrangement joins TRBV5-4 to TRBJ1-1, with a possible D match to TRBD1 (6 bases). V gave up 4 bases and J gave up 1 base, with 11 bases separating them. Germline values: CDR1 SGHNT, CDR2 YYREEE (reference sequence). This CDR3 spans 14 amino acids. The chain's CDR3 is CASSRGLGNTEAFF. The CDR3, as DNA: TGTGCCAGCAGCCGGGGGCTTGGGAACACTGAAGCTTTCTTT.

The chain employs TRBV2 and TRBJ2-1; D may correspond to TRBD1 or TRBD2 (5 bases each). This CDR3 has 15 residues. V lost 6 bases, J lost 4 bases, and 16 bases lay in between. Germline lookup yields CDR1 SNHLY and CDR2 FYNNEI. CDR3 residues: CASRQELGAYNEQFF. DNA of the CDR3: TGTGCCAGCAGGCAAGAGCTCGGGGCGTACAATGAGCAGTTCTTC.

This CDR3 is CASSPPDNYPFGGYTF. CDR3 in DNA: TGTGCCAGCAGTCCCCCGGACAACTATCCCTTCGGCGGCTACACCTTC. The chain recombines TRBV28 with TRBJ1-2, with D perhaps TRBD1 (5 bases). From germline, CDR1 is MDHEN and CDR2 SYDVKM. V was pared by 5 bases and J by 8 bases, with 24 bases between. CDR3 size: 16 residues.

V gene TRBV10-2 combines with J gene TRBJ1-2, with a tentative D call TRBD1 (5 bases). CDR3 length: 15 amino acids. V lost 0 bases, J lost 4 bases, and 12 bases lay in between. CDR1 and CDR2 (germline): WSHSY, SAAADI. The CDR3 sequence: CASSESQGGSYGYTF. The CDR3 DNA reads TGCGCCAGCAGTGAGTCGCAGGGAGGTAGCTATGGCTACACCTTC.

CDR3 coding DNA: TGTGCCAGCTCGACAGGGATTTGGGGCGGGGAGCTGTTTTTT. Translation: CASSTGIWGGELFF. The chain has TRBV7-6 and TRBJ2-2, with TRBD1 matching 7 bases. V lost 8 bases to trimming and J lost 7 bases; unmatched junction nucleotides: 10. The CDR3 covers 14 residues. Per the germline V gene, CDR1 is SGHVS and CDR2 is FNYEAQ.

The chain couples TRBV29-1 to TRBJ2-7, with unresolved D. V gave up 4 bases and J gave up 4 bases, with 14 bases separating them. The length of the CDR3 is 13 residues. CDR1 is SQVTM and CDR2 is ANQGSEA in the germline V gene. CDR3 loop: CSVGVANGYEQYF. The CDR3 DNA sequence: TGCAGCGTTGGGGTGGCGAATGGTTACGAGCAGTACTTC.

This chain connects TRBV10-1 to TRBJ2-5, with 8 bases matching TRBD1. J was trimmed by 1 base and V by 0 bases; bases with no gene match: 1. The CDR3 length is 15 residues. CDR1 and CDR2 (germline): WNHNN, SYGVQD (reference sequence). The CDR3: CASSESGTGQETQYF. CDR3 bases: TGCGCCAGCAGTGAGTCGGGGACAGGCCAAGAGACCCAGTACTTC.

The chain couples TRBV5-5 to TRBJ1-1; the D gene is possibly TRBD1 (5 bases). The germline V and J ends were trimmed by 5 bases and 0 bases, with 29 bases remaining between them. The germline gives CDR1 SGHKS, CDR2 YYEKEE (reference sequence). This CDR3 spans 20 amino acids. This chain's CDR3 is CASRPLALPGGSYMNTEAFF. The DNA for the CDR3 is TGTGCCAGCAGGCCCCTTGCCTTACCGGGGGGGAGTTATATGAACACTGAAGCTTTCTTT.

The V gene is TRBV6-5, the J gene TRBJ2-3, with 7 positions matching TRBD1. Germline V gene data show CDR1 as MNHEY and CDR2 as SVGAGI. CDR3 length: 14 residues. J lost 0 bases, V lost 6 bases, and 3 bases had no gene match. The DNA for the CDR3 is TGTGCCAGCAGATCACAGGGGAGCACAGATACGCAGTATTTT. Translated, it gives CASRSQGSTDTQYF.

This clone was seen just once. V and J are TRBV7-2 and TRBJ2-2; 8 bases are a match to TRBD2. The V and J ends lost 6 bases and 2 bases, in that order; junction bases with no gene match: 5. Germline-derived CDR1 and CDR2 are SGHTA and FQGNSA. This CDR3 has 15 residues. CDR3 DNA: TGTGCCAGCAGGCCAGCGGGGGCTAACACCGGGGAGCTGTTTTTT. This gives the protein CASRPAGANTGELFF.

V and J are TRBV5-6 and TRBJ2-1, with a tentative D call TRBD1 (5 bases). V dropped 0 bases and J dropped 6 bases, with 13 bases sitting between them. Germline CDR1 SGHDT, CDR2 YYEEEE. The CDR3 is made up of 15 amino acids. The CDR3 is CASSLVGQGTNEQFF. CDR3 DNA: TGTGCCAGCAGCTTGGTAGGCCAGGGTACCAATGAGCAGTTCTTC.

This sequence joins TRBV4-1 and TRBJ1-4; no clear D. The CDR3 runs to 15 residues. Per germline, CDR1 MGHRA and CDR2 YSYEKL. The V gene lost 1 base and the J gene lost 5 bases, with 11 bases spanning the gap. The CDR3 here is CASSQVGVPNEKLFF. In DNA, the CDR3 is TGCGCCAGCAGCCAAGTTGGGGTCCCAAATGAAAAACTGTTTTTT.